This paragraph reports one TCR beta chain. This sample is part of a study of blood T cells in healthy people across ages. The second PCR ran 7 to 11 cycles with a sample-barcoded 5' primer and J-beta primers. One entry per CDR3 protein results from TCRdb running MiXCR on the 5' RACE reads. The data show hundreds of thousands of distinct CDR3 sequences, approximately 30% seen once. CDR3 length equals 14 residues. Sequencing was done on a sample of blood. This clonotype was sampled from a woman aged 80 or over in good health. The chain couples TRBV21-1 to TRBJ1-1; the table's D call TRBD1 went unverified against the DNA. TRBV21-1 is a recognized pseudogene. The CDR3, as DNA: TGTGCCAGCCGGAATGGGACGTTGAACACTGAAGCTTTCTTT. The encoded protein is CASRNGTLNTEAFF.